The sequence of this T cell receptor beta chain was determined in a study of shared clonotypes between healthy human individuals (dated by TCRdb to about 2020). About the full investigation: A couple of women and a few men aged 18 to 49 years were included in the cohort. For each donor, CD4 naive and CD4 memory were each given three plates, CD8 naive was given two plates, and CD8 memory was given one plate. To estimate repertoire size and how much clonotype sharing occurs between individuals, the study deeply sequenced the blood TCR repertoires of roughly 5 healthy adults. Libraries were prepared and TCR repertoires were sequenced by different laboratories using diverse techniques, in order to increase sequencing depth and limit assay-specific biases. Between about 0.94 and 10 billion PBMCs per donor were obtained by leukapheresis. On the study overall, not on this receptor specifically: Because the study included only a small number of donors, the genetic and exposure-history diversity represented was limited. Sampling was restricted to blood, and TCR repertoires in tissue are likely to differ from TCR repertoires in blood. Sharing across four donors was observed for 5% to 6.5% of naive CD4, about 3.2% of naive CD8, 2% to 2.5% of memory CD4, and around 0.44% of memory CD8 clonotypes. Compared with non-shared clonotypes, the clonotypes found in all four sorted-subset donors had higher generation probabilities. Rarefaction of sorted-subset datasets indicated incomplete sequencing despite the large sequencing depth. Naive subsets generally had larger estimated clonotype richness than memory subsets did. Pairwise subsampling led to the expectation that sequencing depth would affect the degree of clonotype sharing among donors.

Healthy HIV-negative adults with no recently reported acute infections or vaccinations were included as donors. Only Caucasian adults living in Nashville, Tennessee, USA were represented among the donors. CD4+ T cells were enriched by magnetic negative selection, after which naive cells were positively selected on CD45RA and the negative fraction was taken as the memory subset. After blood collection by leukapheresis, PBMCs were isolated using Ficoll-Histopaque density gradient centrifugation and then cryopreserved in the vapor phase of liquid nitrogen. Analytical flow cytometry was used to check the purity and quantity of every magnetically sorted T cell population. Genomic DNA was isolated from each sorted fraction and quantified by UV absorbance on a Nanodrop 2000c. From a lookup of the germline V gene, CDR1 and CDR2 are SGHAT and FQNNGV. The CDR3 measures 14 amino acids from cysteine to phenylalanine. The sequence is cut down to CDR3 DNA, 42 bases in frame from base 1. Relative to germline, V is missing 5 bases and J is missing 4 bases, with 5 bases of the junction outside any gene match.

Notes on this clone: It lacks a known antigen. No much larger clone is present one base from it, and per-base qualities are unavailable.

Using the deep immunoSEQ assay, TCR CDR3 regions were amplified from genomic DNA by multiplex PCR. Extracted genomic DNA from each cell subset was distributed evenly across all wells of several immunoSEQ 96-well plates, and each plate was treated as a replicate. Each replicate PCR for sorted subsets received about 220 ng genomic DNA, equal to about 30,000 T cell genomes. The purified libraries were quantified using a Qubit 3.0 fluorometer, sized with a Bioanalyzer 2100, and then quantified again using the KAPA Library Quantification kit. A separate single-read 150-cycle Illumina NextSeq 550 flow cell was used to sequence each immunoSEQ 96-well plate. The paper's data handling went like this. The immunoSEQ output contained only junctional sequences without quality scores, so filtering could not match that applied to full-length reads. Sequences were annotated with PyIR, a Python wrapper for IgBLAST v1.9, using IMGT germline references to assign V/J genes and CDR3. Reads with weak V/J assignments (E-value above 1e-6), missing CDR3, stop codons, out-of-frame junctions, or ambiguous translated residues were removed. V3J clonotypes were defined by identical inferred V gene, J gene, and CDR3 amino acid sequence. Percentage overlap between repertoires was computed as shared unique clonotypes divided by the size of the smaller repertoire. Richness of each repertoire was evaluated using RTK rarefaction, the Chao1 estimator, and Recon v2.1 estimates of unobserved clonotypes. OLGA was used to compute generation probabilities for all TCRbeta clonotypes that the gDNA method yielded from four donors. TCRdb provides this immuneACCESS table in a form limited to in-frame rearrangements. Some clones are lacking; in checked studies, under half of them reflect an unresolved V gene, and why the rest are absent is not known. D and trimming come from the DNA, and the V and J calls and clone size come from that table. In this sample the table shows 2 million to 3 million clones, approximately 90% of which occur a single time. Roughly 0.14% of the sample comes from the top ten.

This chain is built from TRBV11-2 and TRBJ1-5; 7 bases in between match TRBD1. This TCR was recovered from a man aged 18-30 years in good health. The sequenced sample was naive CD4+ T cells sorted from blood. Interpreted using the paper, the cell subset or site label stands for: CD45RA+ positively selected. CDR3 protein: CASSRQGLNQPQHF. In nucleotide form, the sequence is TGTGCCAGCAGCCGACAGGGCCTGAATCAGCCCCAGCATTTT.